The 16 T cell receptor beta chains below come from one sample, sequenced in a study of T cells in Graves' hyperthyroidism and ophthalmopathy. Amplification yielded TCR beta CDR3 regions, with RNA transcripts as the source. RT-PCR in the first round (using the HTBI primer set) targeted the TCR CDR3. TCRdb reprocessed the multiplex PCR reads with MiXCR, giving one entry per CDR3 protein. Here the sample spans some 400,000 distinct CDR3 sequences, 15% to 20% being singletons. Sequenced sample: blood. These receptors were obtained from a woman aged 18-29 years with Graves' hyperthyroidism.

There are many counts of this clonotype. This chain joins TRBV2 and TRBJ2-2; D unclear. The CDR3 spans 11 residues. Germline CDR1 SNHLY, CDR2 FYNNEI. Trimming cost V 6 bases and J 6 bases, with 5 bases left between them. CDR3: CASRSAGELFF. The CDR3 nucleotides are TGTGCCAGCAGATCGGCCGGGGAGCTGTTTTTT.

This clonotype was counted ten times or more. As DNA, the CDR3 is TGCAGTGCCAGGGCGGGACCGACCCAGTACTTC. This translates into CSARAGPTQYF. The chain has TRBV20-1 and TRBJ2-5, with D perhaps TRBD2 (6 bases). V was clipped by 6 bases and J by 7 bases, with 12 bases between them. This CDR3 comprises 11 residues. In germline, CDR1 is DFQATT, CDR2 SNEGSKA (reference sequence).

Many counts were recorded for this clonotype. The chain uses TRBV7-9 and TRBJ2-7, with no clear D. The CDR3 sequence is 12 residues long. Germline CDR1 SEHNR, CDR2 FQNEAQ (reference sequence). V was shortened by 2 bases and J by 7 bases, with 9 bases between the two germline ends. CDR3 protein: CASSLQTLEQYF. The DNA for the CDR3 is TGTGCCAGCAGCTTACAGACCTTGGAGCAGTACTTC.

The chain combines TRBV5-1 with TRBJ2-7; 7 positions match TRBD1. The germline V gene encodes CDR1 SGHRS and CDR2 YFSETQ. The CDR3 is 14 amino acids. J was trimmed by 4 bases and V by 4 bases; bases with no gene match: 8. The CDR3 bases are TGCGCCAGCAGCCGCCACAGGGGACGGTACGAGCAGTACTTC. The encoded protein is CASSRHRGRYEQYF.

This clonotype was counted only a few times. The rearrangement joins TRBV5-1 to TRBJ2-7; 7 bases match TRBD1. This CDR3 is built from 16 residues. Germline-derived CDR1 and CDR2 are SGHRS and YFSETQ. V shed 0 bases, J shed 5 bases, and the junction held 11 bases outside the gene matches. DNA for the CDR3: TGCGCCAGCAGCTTGGAAGGTATTAGACAGGGTAACGAGCAGTACTTC. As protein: CASSLEGIRQGNEQYF.

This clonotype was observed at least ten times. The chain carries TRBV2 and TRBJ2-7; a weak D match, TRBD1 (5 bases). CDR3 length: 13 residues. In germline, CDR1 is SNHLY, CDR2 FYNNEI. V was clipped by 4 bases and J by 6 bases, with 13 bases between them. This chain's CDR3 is CASSVARASEQYF. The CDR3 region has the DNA TGTGCCAGCAGTGTTGCCAGGGCAAGCGAGCAGTACTTC.

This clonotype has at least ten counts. Here the CDR3 DNA reads TGTGCCAGCAGGGCGGGGAATAGCAATCAGCCCCAGCATTTT. It codes for CASRAGNSNQPQHF. The chain has TRBV2 and TRBJ1-5; D ambiguous. This CDR3 comprises 14 residues. The V gene lost 6 bases and the J gene lost 0 bases, with 9 bases spanning the gap. The germline gives CDR1 SNHLY, CDR2 FYNNEI.

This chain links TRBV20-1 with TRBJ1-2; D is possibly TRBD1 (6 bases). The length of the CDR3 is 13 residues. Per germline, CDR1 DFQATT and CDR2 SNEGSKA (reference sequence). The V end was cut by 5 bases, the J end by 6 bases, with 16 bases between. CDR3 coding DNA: TGCAGTGCTGAGCTGGGCGGGGGCCATGGCTACACCTTC. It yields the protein CSAELGGGHGYTF.

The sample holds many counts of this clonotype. CDR3 nucleotide sequence: TGTGCCAGCAGCTTAGGACAGAAGGGTGGCTACACCTTC. The encoded protein is CASSLGQKGGYTF. V gene TRBV11-2 combines with J gene TRBJ1-2; TRBD1 is a possible D gene (5 bases). The V end was cut by 1 base, the J end by 7 bases, with 10 bases between. The CDR3 extends over 13 amino acids. Germline-derived CDR1 and CDR2 are SGHAT and FQNNGV.

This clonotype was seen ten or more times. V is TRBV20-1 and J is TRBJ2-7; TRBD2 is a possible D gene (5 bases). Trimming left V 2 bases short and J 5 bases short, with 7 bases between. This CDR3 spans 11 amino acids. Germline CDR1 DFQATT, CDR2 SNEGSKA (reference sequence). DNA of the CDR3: TGCAGTGCTAGATCGGGGAACGAGCAGTACTTC. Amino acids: CSARSGNEQYF.

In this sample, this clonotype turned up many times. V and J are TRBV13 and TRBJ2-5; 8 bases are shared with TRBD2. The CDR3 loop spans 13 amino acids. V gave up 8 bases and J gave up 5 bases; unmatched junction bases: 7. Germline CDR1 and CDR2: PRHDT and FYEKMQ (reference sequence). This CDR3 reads CASAAGGRETQYF. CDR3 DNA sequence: TGTGCCAGCGCGGCGGGGGGCCGGGAGACCCAGTACTTC.

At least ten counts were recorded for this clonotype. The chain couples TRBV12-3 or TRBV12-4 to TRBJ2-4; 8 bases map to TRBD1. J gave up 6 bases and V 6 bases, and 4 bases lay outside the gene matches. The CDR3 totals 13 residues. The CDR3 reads CASSETGVNIQYF. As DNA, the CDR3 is TGTGCCAGCAGCGAGACAGGGGTAAACATTCAGTACTTC.

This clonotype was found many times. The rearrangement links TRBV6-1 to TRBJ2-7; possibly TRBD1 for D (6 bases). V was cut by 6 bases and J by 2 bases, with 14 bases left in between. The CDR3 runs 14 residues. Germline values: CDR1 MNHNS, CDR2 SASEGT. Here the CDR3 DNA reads TGTGCCAGCAGGCAGGGGATGTTAACCTACGAGCAGTACTTC. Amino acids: CASRQGMLTYEQYF.

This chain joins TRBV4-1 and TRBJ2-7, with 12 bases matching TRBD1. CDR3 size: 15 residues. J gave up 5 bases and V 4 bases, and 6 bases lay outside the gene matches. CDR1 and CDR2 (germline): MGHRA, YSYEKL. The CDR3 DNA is TGCGCCAGCAGCCGCCCGGGACAGGGGGCAAACGAGCAGTACTTC. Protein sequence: CASSRPGQGANEQYF.

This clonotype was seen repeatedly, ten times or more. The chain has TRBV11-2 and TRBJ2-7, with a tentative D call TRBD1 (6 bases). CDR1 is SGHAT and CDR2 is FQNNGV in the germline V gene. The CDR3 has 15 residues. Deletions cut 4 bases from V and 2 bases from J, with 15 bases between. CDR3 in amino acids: CASSSVRQVPYEQYF. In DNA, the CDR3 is TGTGCCAGCAGCTCCGTAAGACAGGTACCCTACGAGCAGTACTTC.

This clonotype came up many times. Here the CDR3 reads CASGAGKNYGYTF. The DNA of the CDR3 is TGTGCCTCGGGGGCAGGCAAGAACTATGGCTACACCTTC. The rearrangement uses TRBV19 and TRBJ1-2; D might be TRBD1 (6 bases). Germline V gene sequence: CDR1 LNHDA, CDR2 SQIVND (reference sequence). The CDR3 totals 13 residues. Trimming took 11 bases from V and 2 from J, leaving 15 bases between them.